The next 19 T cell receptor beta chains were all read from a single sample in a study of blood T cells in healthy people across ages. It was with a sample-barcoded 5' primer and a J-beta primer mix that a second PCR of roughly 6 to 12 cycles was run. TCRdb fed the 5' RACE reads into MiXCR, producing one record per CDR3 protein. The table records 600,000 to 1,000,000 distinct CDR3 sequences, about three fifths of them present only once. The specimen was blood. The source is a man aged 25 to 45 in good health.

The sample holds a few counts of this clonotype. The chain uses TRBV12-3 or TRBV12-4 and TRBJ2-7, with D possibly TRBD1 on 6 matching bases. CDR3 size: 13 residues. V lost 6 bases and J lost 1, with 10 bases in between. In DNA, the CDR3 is TGTGCCAGCAGACCTGGACAGTCCTACGAGCAGTACTTC. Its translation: CASRPGQSYEQYF.

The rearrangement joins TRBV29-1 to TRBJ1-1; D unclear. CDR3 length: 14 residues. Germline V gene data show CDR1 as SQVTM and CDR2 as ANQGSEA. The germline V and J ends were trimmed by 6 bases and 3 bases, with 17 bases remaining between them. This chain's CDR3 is CSVQTPAGDTEAFF. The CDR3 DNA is TGCAGCGTCCAAACCCCGGCTGGAGACACTGAAGCTTTCTTT.

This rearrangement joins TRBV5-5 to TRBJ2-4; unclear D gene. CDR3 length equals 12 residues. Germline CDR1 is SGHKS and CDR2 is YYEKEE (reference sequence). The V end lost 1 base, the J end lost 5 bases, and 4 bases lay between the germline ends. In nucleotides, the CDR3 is TGTGCCAGCAGCTTGAGGGAAAACATTCAGTACTTC. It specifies CASSLRENIQYF.

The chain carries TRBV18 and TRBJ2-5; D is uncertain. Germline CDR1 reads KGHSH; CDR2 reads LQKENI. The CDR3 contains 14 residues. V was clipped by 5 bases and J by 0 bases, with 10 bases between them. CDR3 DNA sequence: TGTGCCAGCTCAACCCCCGTCAACCAAGAGACCCAGTACTTC. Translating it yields CASSTPVNQETQYF.

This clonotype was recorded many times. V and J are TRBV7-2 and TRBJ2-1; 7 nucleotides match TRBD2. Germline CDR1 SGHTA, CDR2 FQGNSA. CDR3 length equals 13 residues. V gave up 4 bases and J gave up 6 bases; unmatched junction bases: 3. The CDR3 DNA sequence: TGTGCCAGCAGCTACACTAGCGTCAATGAGCAGTTCTTC. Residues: CASSYTSVNEQFF.

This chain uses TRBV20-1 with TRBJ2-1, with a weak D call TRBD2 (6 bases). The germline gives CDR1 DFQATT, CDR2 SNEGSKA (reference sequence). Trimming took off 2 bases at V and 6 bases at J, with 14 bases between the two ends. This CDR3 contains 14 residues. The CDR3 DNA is TGCAGTGCTAGACCCAGCGGGCGGGCCAATGAGCAGTTCTTC. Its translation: CSARPSGRANEQFF.

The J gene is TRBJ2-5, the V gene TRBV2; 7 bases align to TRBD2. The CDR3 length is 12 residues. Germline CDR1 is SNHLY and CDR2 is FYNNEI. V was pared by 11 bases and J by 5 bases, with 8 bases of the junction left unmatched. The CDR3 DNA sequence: TGTGCCGGCGGGGGTAGGGAGGAGACCCAGTACTTC. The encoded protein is CAGGGREETQYF.

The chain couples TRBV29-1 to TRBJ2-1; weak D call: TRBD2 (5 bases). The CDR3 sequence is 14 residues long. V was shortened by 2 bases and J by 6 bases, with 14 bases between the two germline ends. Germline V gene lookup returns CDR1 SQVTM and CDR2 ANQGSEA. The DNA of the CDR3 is TGCAGCGTTGAACCCCAGCAAGGGAGCAATGAGCAGTTCTTC. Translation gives CSVEPQQGSNEQFF.

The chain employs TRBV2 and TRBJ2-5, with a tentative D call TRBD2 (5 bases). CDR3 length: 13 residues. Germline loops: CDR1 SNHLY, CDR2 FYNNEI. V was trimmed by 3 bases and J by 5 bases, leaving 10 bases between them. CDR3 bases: TGTGCCAGCAGTGATCCTGGGGAGGAGACCCAGTACTTC. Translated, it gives CASSDPGEETQYF.

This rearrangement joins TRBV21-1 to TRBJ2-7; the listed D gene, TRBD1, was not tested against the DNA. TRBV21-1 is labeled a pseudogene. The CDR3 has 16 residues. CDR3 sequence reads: CASSNEGQGATYEQYF. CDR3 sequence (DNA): TGTGCCAGCAGCAATGAGGGACAGGGGGCCACCTACGAGCAGTACTTC.

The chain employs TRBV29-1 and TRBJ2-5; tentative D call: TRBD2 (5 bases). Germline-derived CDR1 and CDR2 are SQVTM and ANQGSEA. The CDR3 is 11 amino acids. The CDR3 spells CMVDFYNEQYF. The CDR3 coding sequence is TGCATGGTGGACTTCTACAATGAGCAGTACTTC. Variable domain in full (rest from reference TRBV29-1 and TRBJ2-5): SAVISQKPSRDICQRGTSLTIQCQVDSQVTMMFWYRQQPGQSLTLIATANQGSEATYESGFVIDKFPISRPNLTFSTLTVSNMSPEDSSIYLCMVDFYNEQYFGPGTRLLVL.

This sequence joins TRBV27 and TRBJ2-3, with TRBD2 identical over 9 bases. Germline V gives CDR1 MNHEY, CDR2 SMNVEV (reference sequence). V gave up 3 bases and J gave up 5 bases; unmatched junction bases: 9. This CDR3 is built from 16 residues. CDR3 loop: CASSFYWRGGEDTQYF. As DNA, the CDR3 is TGTGCCAGCAGTTTTTATTGGCGGGGGGGCGAAGATACGCAGTATTTT.

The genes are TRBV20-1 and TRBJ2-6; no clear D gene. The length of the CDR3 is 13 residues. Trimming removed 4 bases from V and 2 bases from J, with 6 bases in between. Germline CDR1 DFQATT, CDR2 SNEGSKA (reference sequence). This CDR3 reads CSATSTGANVLTF. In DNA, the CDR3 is TGCAGTGCTACGTCAACTGGGGCCAACGTCCTGACTTTC.

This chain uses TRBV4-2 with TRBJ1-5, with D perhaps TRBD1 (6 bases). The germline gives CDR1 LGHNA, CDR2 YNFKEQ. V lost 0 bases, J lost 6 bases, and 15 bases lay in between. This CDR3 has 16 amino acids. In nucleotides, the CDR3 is TGTGCCAGCAGCCAAGATGGTGAACAGGGTGGTCAGCCCCAGCATTTT. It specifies CASSQDGEQGGQPQHF.

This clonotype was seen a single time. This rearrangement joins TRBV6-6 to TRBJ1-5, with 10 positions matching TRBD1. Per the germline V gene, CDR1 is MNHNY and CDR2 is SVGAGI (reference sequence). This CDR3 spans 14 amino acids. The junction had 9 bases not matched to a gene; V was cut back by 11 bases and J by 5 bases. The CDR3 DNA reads TGTGCCGGATCAGGACAGGGGGGCGATCAGCCCCAGCATTTT. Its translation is CAGSGQGGDQPQHF.

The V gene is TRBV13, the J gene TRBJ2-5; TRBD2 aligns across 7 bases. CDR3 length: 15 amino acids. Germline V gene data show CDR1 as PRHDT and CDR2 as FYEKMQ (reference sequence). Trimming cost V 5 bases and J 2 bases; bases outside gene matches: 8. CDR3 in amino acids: CASSPGPGGQETQYF. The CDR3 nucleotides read TGTGCCAGCAGCCCAGGTCCCGGGGGGCAAGAGACCCAGTACTTC.

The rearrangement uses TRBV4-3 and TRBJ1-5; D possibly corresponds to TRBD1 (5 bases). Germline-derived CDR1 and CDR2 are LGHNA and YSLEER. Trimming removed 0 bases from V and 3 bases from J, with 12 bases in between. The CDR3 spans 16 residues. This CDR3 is CASSQDPQGFNQPQHF. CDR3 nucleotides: TGCGCCAGCAGCCAAGATCCCCAGGGCTTCAATCAGCCCCAGCATTTT.

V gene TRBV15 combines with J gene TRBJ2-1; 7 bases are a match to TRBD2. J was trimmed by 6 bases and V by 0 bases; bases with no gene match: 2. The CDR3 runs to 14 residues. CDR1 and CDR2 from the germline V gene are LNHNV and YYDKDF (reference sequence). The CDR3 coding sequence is TGTGCCACCAGCAGAGAACTAGCGAGCAATGAGCAGTTCTTC. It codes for CATSRELASNEQFF.

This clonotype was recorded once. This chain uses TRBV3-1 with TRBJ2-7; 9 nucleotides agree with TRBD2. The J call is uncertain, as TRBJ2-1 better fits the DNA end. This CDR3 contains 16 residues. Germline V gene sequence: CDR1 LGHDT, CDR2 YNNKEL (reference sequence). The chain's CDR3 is CASSHYSGRERDEQFF. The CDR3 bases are TGTGCCAGCAGCCACTATAGCGGGAGAGAGCGGGATGAGCAGTTCTTC.